This T cell receptor (beta chain) emerged from a study of blood T cell repertoires in COVID-19. TCRdb's table, derived via immunoSEQ multiplex PCR, lists solely in-frame clones and lacks some. The sample includes about 480,000 clones, more than 75% of them seen just once. Participant-given clinical history determined each cohort assignment. Trimming took 6 bases from V and 4 from J, leaving 15 bases between them. This CDR3 spans 14 amino acids. Germline V CDR1 and CDR2: MNHEY, SVGAGI. Sequenced material: PBMCs or T cells enriched from blood (not recorded which). This receptor was identified in a woman aged 40-49 years who had recovered from COVID-19. The rearrangement links TRBV6-5 to TRBJ1-2; D gene unclear. In nucleotides, the CDR3 is TGTGCCAGCAGGCGGGAAGGGTACCCCTATGGCTACACCTTC. It codes for CASRREGYPYGYTF.